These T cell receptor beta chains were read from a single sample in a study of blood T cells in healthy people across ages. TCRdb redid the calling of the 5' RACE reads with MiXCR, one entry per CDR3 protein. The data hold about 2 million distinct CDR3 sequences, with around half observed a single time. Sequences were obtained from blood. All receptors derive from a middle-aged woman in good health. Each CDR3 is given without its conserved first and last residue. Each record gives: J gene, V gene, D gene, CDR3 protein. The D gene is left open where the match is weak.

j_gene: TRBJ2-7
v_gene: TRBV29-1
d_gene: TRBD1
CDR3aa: SVEDHQGAGYEQY

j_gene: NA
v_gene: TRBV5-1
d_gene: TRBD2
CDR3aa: ASRLAGIETQY

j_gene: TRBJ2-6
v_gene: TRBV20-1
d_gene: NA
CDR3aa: SAVRGSGANVLT

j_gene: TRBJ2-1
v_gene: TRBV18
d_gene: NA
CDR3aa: ASSPPPSSYNEQF

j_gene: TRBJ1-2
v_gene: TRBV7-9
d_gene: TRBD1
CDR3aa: ASSEQGAYGYT

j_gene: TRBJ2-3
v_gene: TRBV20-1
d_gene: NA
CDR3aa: SAKALLGVTDTQY

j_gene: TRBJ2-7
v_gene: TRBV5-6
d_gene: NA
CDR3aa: ASSLFGLEVSYEQY

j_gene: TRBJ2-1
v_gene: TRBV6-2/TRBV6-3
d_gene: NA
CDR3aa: ASKDRSYNEQF

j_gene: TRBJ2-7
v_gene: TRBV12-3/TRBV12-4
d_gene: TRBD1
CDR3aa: ASSPITGGSYEQY

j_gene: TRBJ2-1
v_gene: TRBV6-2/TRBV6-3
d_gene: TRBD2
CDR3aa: ASSYSNSGGAWNEQF

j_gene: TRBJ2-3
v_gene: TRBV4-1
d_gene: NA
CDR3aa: ASSQRAPEGRLIPDTQY

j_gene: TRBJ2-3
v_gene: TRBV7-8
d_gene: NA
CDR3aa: ASSFFPGGTDTQY

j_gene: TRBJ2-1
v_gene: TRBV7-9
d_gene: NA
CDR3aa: ASSLVDFSADNEQF

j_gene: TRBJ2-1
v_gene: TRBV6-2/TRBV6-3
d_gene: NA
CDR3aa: ASRDRGGDEQF

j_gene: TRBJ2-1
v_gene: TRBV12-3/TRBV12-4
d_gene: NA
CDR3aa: ASTSSFTYNEQF

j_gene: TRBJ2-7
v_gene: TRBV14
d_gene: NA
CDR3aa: ASSGGLLNPYEQY

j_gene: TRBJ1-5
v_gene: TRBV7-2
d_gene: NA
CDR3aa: ASSPDSVNQPQH

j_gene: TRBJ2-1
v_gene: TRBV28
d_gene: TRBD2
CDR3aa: ASRSPSGGAIHEQF

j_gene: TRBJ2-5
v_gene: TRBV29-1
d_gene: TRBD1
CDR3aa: SVGGTGAQETQY

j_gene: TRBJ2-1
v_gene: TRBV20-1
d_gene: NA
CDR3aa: SAREYWVNEQF

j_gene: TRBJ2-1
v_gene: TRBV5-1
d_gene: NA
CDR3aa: ASSLVQMTYNEQF

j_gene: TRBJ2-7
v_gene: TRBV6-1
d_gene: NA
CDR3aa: ASRASGGKGPFHEQY

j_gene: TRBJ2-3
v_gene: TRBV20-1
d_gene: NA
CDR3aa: SAGVGASTDTQY

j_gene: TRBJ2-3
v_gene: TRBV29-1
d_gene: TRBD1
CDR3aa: SVETTGAVADTQY

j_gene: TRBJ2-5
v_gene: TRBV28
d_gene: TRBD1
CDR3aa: ASSDYRGRGETQY

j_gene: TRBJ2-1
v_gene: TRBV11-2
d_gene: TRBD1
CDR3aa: ASSLDPRQGEVGNEQF

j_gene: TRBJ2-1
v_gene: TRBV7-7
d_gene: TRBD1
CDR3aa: ASSFRQGSGNEQF

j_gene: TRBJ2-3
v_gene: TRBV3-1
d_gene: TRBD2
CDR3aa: ASSTRGGKHISDTQY

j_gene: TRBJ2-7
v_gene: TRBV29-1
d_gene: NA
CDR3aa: SVEGGLGGSYEQY

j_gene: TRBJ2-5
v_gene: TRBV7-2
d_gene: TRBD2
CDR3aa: ASSASGLVGETQY

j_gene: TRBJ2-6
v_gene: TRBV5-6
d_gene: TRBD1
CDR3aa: ASSFQTGNSGANVLT

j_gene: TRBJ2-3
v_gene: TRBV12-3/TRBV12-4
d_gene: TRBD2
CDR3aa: ASSPQRGSADTQY

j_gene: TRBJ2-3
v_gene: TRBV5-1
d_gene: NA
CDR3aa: ASSLGGRPPDTQY

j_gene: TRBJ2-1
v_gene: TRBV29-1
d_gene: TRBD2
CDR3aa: SVEPGREAAPNNEQF

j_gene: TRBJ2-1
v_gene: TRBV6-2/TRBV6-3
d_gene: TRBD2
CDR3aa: ASSYSLEVAGFGNEQF

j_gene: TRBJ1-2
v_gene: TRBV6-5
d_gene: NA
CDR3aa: ASSYLQGTNYGYT

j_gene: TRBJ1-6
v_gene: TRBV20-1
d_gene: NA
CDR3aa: SARSYNSPLH

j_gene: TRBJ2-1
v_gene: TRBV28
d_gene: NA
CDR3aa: ASSQGGAGGNNNEQF

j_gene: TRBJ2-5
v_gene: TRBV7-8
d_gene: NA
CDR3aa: ASSSLNGVAETQY